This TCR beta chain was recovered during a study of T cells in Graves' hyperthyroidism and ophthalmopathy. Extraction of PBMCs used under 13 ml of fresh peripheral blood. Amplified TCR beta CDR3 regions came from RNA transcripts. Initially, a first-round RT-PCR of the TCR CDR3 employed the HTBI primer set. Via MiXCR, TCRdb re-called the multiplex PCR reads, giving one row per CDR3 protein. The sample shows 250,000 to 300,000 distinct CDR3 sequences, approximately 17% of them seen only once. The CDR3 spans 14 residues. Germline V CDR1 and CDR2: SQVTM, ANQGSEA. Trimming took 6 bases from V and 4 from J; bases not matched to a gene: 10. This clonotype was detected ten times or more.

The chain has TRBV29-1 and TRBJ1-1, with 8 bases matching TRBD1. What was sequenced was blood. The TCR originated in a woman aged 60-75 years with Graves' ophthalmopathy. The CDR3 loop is CSVYVRGLGTEAFF. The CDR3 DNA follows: TGCAGCGTGTACGTCAGGGGGCTAGGCACTGAAGCTTTCTTT.